The source of this T cell receptor beta chain is a study of tumor-infiltrating lymphocytes in primary liver carcinoma. Study-wide results and limits: Less overlap was seen in tumor-adjacent and tumor-blood pairs than in tumor region pairs.

A note on this clonotype: Its specificity is not known.

V gave up 11 bases and J gave up 1 base; unmatched junction bases: 14. Per the germline V gene, CDR1 is LGHNA and CDR2 is YNFKEQ. The CDR3 has 17 residues. Investigators took RNA and DNA out together from 20-30 mg of unsorted bulk tissue. Without exception, tumor samples held over 75% viable tumor cells. From 400 to 500 ng total RNA, TCR beta cDNA was generated with a primer in the constant region. Libraries for TCR beta were built through three nested multiplex PCR rounds, which together made up a slightly modified ARM-PCR procedure. It was with TRBV1-TRBV30 forward primers and a C-beta reverse primer that the first two PCR rounds were run, at around 11 cycles each. A single record per CDR3 protein comes from TCRdb applying MiXCR to the multiplex PCR reads. The sample records 40,000 to 60,000 distinct CDR3 sequences, about three quarters being singletons.

Sequences were obtained from liver tumor tissue from sampling region 5. Subset of the sample: tumor region T5, tumor centre. The origin of this receptor is a man in his forties with primary liver carcinoma and hepatitis B virus infection. The chain employs TRBV4-2 and TRBJ2-7; TRBD2 aligns across 13 bases. The CDR3 bases are TGTGCCTCTACTGGACTAGCGGGAGTTTATATGTCCTACGAGCAGTACGTC. Amino acid sequence: CASTGLAGVYMSYEQYV.